This TCR beta chain was identified during a study of Ad26.COV2.S vaccination and SARS-CoV-2 variants. The wider study: Once or twice, 56 days apart, Ad26.COV2.S was delivered intramuscularly. Study results and limitations: Possibly, TCR breadth and depth analyses underestimated total T cell responses.

Trimming at V came to 2 bases and at J to 4 bases, leaving 5 bases not matched to a gene. Germline CDR1 is KGHSH and CDR2 is LQKENI. The CDR3 length is 15 residues. The sample's treatment: roughly 18 received Ad26.COV2.S at low or high dose, single or two shots; 5 received placebo; per-sample allocation not given. Day 63 following the first vaccine or placebo injection was when the samples were taken. Note on this clone: The antigen is not known.

Using immunoSEQ multiplex PCR, the repertoire was profiled, and TCRdb retains in-frame clones only, with some absent. Of around 450,000 clones listed, nearly 90% are singletons. This receptor was obtained from a person between 18 and 60 years old who received the Ad26.COV2.S COVID-19 vaccine or a placebo. The sequenced sample was peripheral blood, obtained in a trial of Ad26.COV2.S vaccine versus placebo. The gene calls are TRBV18 and TRBJ1-5, with TRBD1 matching 7 bases. This CDR3 is CASSPSGQHNQPQHF. Written as DNA, the CDR3 is TGTGCCAGCTCACCATCGGGACAGCATAATCAGCCCCAGCATTTT.